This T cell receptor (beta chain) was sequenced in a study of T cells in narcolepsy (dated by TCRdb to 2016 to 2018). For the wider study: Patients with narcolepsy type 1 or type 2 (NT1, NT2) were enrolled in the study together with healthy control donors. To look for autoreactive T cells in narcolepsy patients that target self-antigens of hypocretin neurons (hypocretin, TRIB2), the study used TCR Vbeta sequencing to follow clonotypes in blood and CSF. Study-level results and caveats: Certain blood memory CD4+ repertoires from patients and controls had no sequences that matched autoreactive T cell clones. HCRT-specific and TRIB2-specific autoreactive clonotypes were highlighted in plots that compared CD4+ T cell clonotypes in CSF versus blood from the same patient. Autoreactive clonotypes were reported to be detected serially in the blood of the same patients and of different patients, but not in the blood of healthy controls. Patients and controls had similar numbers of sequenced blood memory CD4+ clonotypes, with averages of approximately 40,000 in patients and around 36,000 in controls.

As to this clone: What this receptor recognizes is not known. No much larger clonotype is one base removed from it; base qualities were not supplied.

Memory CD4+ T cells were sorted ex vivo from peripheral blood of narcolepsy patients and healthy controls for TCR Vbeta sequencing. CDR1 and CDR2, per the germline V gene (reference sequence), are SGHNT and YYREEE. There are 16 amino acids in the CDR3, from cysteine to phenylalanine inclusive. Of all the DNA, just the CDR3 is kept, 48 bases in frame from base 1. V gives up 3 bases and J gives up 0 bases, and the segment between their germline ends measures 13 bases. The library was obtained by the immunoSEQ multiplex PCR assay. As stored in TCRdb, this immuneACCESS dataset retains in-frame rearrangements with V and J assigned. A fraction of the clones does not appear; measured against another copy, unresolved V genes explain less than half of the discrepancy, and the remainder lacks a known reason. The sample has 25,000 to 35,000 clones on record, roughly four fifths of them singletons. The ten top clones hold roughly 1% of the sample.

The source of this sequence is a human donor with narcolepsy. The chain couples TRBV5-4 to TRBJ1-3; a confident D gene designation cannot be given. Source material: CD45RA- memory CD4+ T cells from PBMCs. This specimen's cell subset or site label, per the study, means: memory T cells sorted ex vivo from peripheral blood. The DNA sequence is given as TGTGCCAGCAGCTCCCAGGTGTCAAGCTCTGGAAACACCATATATTTT. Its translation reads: CASSSQVSSSGNTIYF.